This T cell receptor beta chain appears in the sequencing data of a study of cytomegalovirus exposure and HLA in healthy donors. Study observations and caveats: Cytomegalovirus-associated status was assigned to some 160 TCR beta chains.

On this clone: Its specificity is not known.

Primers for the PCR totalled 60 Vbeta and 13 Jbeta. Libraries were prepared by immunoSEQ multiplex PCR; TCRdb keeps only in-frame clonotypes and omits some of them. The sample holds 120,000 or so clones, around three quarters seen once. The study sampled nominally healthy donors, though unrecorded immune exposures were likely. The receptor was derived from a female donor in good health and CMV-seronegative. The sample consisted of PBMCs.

CDR3 region: CASSPGGELGPQHF. The CDR3 bases are TGTGCCAGCAGCCCCGGGGGGGAACTGGGGCCCCAGCATTTT. This sequence joins TRBV7-6 and TRBJ1-5; D possibly corresponds to TRBD1 (5 bases). V was pared by 5 bases and J by 9 bases, with 17 bases between. Germline-derived CDR1 and CDR2 are SGHVS and FNYEAQ. This CDR3 contains 14 residues. Full variable domain (rest looked up from reference TRBV7-6 and TRBJ1-5): GAGVSQSPRYKVTKRGQDVALRCDPISGHVSLYWYRQALGQGPEFLTYFNYEAQQDKSGLPNDRFSAERPEGSISTLTIQRTEQRDSAMYRCASSPGGELGPQHFGDGTRLSIL.